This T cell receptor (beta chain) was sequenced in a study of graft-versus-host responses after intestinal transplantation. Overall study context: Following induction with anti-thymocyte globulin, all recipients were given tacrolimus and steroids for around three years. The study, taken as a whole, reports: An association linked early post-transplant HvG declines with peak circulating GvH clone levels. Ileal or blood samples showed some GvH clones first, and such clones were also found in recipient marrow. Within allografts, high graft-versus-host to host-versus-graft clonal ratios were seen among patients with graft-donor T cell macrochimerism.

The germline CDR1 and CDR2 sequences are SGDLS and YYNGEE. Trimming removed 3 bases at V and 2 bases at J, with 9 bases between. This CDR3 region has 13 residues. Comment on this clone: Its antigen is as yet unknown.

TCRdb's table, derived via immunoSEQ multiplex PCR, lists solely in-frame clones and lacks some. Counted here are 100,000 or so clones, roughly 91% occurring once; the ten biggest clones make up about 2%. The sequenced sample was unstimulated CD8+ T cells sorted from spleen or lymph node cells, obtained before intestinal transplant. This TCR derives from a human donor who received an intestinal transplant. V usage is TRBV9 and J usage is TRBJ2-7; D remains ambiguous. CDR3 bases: TGTGCCAGCAGCGGTCCAGAGGCCTACGAGCAGTACTTC. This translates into CASSGPEAYEQYF.